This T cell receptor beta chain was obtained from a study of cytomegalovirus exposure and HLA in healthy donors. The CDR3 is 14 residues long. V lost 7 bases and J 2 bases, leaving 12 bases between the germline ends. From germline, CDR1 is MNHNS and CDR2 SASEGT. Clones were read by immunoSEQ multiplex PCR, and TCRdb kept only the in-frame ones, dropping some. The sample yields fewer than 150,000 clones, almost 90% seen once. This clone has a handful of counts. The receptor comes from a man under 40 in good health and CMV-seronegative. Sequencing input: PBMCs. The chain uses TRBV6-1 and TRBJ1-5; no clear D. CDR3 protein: CASIGGEGNQPQHF. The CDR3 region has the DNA TGTGCCAGCATAGGAGGAGAGGGCAATCAGCCCCAGCATTTT.